In this sample, the clone carrying this T cell receptor beta chain turned up a few times. The antigen is undetermined. The germline V gene has CDR1 SQVTM and CDR2 ANQGSEA. The CDR3 extends over 13 amino acids. V lost 4 bases and J 7 bases, leaving 16 bases between the germline ends. The authors prepared the TCRbeta library with unique molecular identifiers. Each CDR3 protein gets one entry after TCRdb re-called the PCR reads with MiXCR. The repertoire includes approximately 300,000 distinct CDR3 sequences, over 9% of them detected once, and 7.5% sits in the top ten. The sample belongs to a study of T-cell reconstitution after alpha-beta-depleted transplantation in children. Study-wide points: T-cell numbers and diversity one year post-transplant derived largely from freshly generated T cells.

This clonotype originated in a boy under three years old with acute myeloid leukemia, due to receive a stem cell transplant. Specimen: PBMCs, collected before TCRalphabeta/CD19-depleted stem cell transplant. The J gene is TRBJ1-2, the V gene TRBV29-1, with D possibly matching TRBD1 (5 bases). The CDR3: CSVAGGQGAGYTF. The CDR3 DNA reads TGCAGCGTTGCGGGAGGTCAGGGAGCTGGCTACACCTTC. Using reference TRBV29-1 and TRBJ1-2 for the parts outside the CDR3, the full variable domain is SAVISQKPSRDICQRGTSLTIQCQVDSQVTMMFWYRQQPGQSLTLIATANQGSEATYESGFVIDKFPISRPNLTFSTLTVSNMSPEDSSIYLCSVAGGQGAGYTFGSGTRLTVV.